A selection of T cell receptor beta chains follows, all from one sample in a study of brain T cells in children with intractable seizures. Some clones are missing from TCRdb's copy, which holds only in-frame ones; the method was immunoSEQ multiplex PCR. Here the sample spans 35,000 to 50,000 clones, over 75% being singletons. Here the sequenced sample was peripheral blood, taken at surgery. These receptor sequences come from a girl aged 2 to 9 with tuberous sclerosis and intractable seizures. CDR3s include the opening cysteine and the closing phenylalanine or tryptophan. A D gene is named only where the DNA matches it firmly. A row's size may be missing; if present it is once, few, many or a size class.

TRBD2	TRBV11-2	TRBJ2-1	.	TGTGCCAGCAGAAACCCGGGACTAGCGTATGAGCAGTTCTTC	CASRNPGLAYEQFF
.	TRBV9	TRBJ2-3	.	TGTGCCAGCAGCGTAGCATCCAACACAGATACGCAGTATTTT	CASSVASNTDTQYF
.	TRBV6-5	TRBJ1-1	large	TGTGCCAGCAGTTACTCGCTGATGAACACTGAAGCTTTCTTT	CASSYSLMNTEAFF
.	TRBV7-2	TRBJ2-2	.	TGTGCCAGCAGCTTAGTTCAGGGATTGAACACCGGGGAGCTGTTTTTT	CASSLVQGLNTGELFF
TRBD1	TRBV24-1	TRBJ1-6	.	TGTGCCACCAGTGATTCCGGACAGGGTAATTCACCCCTCCACTTT	CATSDSGQGNSPLHF
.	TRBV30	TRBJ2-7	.	TGTGCCTGGAGTGAAGGGACAACGGGACTATCTTACGAGCAGTACTTC	CAWSEGTTGLSYEQYF
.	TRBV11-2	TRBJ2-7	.	TGTGCCAGCAGCCGACACTTATACGAGCAGTACTTC	CASSRHLYEQYF
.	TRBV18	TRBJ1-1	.	TGTGCCAGCTCACCTAACAAGAACACTGAAGCTTTCTTT	CASSPNKNTEAFF
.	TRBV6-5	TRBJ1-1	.	TGTGCCAGCAGTTACGTGGGCGACACTGAAGCTTTCTTT	CASSYVGDTEAFF
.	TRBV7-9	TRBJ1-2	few	TGTGCCAGCAGCTCCACAGCCAACTATGGCTACACCTTC	CASSSTANYGYTF
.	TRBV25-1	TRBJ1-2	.	TGTGCCAGCAGTGAAGCGGCTGGGTCAAGGACCACCTTC	CASSEAAGSRTTF
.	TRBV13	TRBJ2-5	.	TGTGCCAGCAGCTTAAAGGGAATAGTAAAGACCCAGTACTTC	CASSLKGIVKTQYF
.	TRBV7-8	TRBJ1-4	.	TGTGCCAGCAGCTCGGGACTTAGTAGCGAAAAACTGTTTTTT	CASSSGLSSEKLFF
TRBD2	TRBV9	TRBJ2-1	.	TGTGCCAGCAGCGTAGCTAAAGCGCTAGCGGGGGACAATGAGCAGTTCTTC	CASSVAKALAGDNEQFF
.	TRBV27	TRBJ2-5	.	TGTGCCAGCAGTTTTTTCGGTCAGAAACAAGAGACCCAGTACTTC	CASSFFGQKQETQYF
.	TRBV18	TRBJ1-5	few	TGTGCCAGCTCACCGGTGGATTCACAGCCCCAGCATTTT	CASSPVDSQPQHF
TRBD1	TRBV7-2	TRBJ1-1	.	TGTGCCAGCAGCCCCCGAGAAATGGGACAGGGAGTGACTGAAGCTTTCTTT	CASSPREMGQGVTEAFF
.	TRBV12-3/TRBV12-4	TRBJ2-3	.	TGTGCCAGCAGTCCTGAGGGGGTTACGCAGTATTTT	CASSPEGVTQYF
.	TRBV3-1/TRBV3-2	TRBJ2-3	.	TGTGCCAGCAGCCAATTGGTTATCGAAGGGGGGGCCAGAGATACGCAGTATTTT	CASSQLVIEGGARDTQYF
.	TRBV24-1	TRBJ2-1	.	TGTGCCACCAGTGATTTCGGGGATGAGCAGTTCTTC	CATSDFGDEQFF
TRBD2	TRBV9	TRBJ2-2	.	TGTGCCAGCAGCCCCGGGGGGGCCGTTGACGCCGGGGAGCTGTTTTTT	CASSPGGAVDAGELFF
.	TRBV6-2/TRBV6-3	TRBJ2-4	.	.	CASSSGQGYIQYF
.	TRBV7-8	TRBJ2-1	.	TGTGCCAGCAGCTTAGAGCGTACTAGCAGACTAAGCTCCTACAATGAGCAGTTCTTC	CASSLERTSRLSSYNEQFF
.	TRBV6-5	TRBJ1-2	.	TGTGCCAGCCACAAGCAGGGCTATGGCTACACCTTC	CASHKQGYGYTF
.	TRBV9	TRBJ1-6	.	TGTGCCAGCAGCGTAAGGGGCGGTCATTCACCCCTCCACTTT	CASSVRGGHSPLHF
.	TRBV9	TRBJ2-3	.	TGTGCCAGCAGCGAGAATTCCTTTAGGACAGATACGCAGTATTTT	CASSENSFRTDTQYF
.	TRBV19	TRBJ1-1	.	TGTGCCAGTAGATTTGGTGTACAGTCGAACACTGAAGCTTTCTTT	CASRFGVQSNTEAFF
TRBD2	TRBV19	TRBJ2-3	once	TGTGCCAGTAGTAAATCTAGCGGGGGAAGCACAGATACGCAGTATTTT	CASSKSSGGSTDTQYF
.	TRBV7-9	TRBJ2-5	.	TGTGCCAGCAGCTTGAAGGTCGGGCGGGAGACCCAGTACTTC	CASSLKVGRETQYF
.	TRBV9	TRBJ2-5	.	TGTGCCAGCACTCCCGGTATGGGAGAGACCCAGTACTTC	CASTPGMGETQYF
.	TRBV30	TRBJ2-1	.	TGTGCCTGGAGTCCGGGGGGCGCTGAGCAGTTCTTC	CAWSPGGAEQFF
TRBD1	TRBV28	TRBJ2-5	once	TGTGCCAGCAGTTCGGGACAGATGGAGACCCAGTACTTC	CASSSGQMETQYF
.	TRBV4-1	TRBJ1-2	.	TGCGCCAGCAGCCTGGAGACTAACTATGGCTACACCTTC	CASSLETNYGYTF
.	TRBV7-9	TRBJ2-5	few	TGTGCCAGCAGCTTAGAAGGATTAGAGACCCAGTACTTC	CASSLEGLETQYF
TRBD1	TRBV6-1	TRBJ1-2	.	TGTGCCAGCAGTGAGAGGACAGGGGGCAATGGCTACACCTTC	CASSERTGGNGYTF
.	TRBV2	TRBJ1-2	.	TGTGCCAGCCACTGGTGGCAGGACTATGGCTACACCTTC	CASHWWQDYGYTF
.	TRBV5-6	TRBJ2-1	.	TGTGCCAGCAGCTTGCTGACCAGCTCCTACAATGAGCAGTTCTTC	CASSLLTSSYNEQFF
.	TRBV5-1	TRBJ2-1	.	TGCGCCAGCAGCTTGGAGGCCGGCTCCTACAATGAGCAGTTCTTC	CASSLEAGSYNEQFF
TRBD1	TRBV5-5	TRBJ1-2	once	TGTGCCAGCAGCCTAGGACAGGGATGGGGCTATGGCTACACCTTC	CASSLGQGWGYGYTF
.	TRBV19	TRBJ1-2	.	TGTGCCAGTTCTCGGGACGGATTATCTAACTATGGCTACACCTTC	CASSRDGLSNYGYTF
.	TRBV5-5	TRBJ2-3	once	TGTGCCAGCAGTGCCCCAGCGGGACACATTACCACAGATACGCAGTATTTT	CASSAPAGHITTDTQYF
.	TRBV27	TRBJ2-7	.	TGTGCCAGCAGTCAGCCGGGATACGAGCAGTACTTC	CASSQPGYEQYF
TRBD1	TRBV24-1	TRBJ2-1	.	TGTGCCACCAGTGATTCCCGGGACAGGGAGGACAATGAGCAGTTCTTC	CATSDSRDREDNEQFF
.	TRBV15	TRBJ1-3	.	TGTGCCACCAGCAGAGCCGGGACGAACTCTGGAAACACCATATATTTT	CATSRAGTNSGNTIYF
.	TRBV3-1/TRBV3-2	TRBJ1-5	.	TGTGCCAGCAGCCAAGGGGCAGCCAGGCATCAGCCCCAGCATTTT	CASSQGAARHQPQHF
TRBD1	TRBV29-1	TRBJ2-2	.	TGCAGGGGACAGTCGAACACCGGGGAGCTGTTTTTT	CRGQSNTGELFF
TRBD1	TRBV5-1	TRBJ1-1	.	TGCGCCAGCAGCTCCAACGCCGGGACAGGGAGCACTGAAGCTTTCTTT	CASSSNAGTGSTEAFF
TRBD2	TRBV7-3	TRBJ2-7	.	TGTGCCAGCAGCCCTAGCGGGGGGGCCAGCGAGCAGTACTTC	CASSPSGGASEQYF
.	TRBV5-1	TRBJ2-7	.	TGCGCCAGCAGCTTTCAGGACGAGCAGTACTTC	CASSFQDEQYF
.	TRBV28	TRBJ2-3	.	TGTGCCAGCAGTTTATCTCGTGCTATCAGGGGAACTAATACGCAGTATTTT	CASSLSRAIRGTNTQYF